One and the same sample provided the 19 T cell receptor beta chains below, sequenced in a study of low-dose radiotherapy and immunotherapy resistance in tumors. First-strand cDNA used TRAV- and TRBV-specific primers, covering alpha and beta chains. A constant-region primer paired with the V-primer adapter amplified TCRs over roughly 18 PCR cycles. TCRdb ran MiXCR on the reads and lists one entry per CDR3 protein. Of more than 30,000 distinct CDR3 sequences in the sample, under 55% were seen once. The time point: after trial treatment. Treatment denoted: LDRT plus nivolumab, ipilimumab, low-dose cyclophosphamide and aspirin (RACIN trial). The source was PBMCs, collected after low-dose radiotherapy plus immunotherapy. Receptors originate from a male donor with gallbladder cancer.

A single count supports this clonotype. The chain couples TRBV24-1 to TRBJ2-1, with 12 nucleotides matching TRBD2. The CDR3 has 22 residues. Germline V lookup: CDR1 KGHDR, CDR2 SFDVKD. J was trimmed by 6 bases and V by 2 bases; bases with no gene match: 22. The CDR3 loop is CATSDSLHNRLAGEGGLNEQFF. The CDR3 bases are TGTGCCACCAGTGATTCCCTTCACAACCGACTAGCGGGAGAGGGAGGACTCAATGAGCAGTTCTTC.

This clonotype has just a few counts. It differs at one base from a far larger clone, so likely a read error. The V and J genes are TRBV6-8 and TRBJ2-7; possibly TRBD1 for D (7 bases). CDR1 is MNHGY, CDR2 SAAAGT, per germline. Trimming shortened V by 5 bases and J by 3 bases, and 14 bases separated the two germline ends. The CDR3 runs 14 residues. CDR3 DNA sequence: TGTGCCAGCAGTGGGGGGACAGCCCTCTACGAGCAGTACTTC. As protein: CASSGGTALYEQYF.

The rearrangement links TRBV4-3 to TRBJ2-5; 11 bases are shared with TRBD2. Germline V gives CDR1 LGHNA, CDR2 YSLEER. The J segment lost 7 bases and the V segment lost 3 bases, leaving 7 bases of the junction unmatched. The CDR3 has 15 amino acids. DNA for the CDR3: TGCGCCAGCAGCCAGCGTAGCGGGGGGGCCCCGACCCAGTACTTC. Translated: CASSQRSGGAPTQYF.

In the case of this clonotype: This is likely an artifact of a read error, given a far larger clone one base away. The CDR3 region is CASSQSYLDEQFF. Here the CDR3 DNA reads TGTGCCAGCAGTCAATCATACCTGGACGAGCAGTTCTTC. This chain connects TRBV12-3 or TRBV12-4 to TRBJ2-1; no clear D gene. The CDR3 runs 13 residues. V was clipped by 5 bases and J by 10 bases, with 15 bases between them.

CDR3: CSVEGTEPYMNTEAFF. The CDR3, as DNA: TGCAGCGTTGAAGGGACAGAGCCCTACATGAACACTGAAGCTTTCTTT. The genes are TRBV29-1 and TRBJ1-1, with a weak D call TRBD1 (6 bases). The CDR3 loop spans 16 amino acids. Germline V gene data show CDR1 as SQVTM and CDR2 as ANQGSEA. V was pared by 1 base and J by 0 bases, with 15 bases between.

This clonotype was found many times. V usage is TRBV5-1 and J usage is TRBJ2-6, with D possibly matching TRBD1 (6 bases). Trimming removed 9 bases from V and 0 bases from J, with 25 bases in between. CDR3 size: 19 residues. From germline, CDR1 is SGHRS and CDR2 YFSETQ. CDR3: CATSPGIQGKSSGANVLTF. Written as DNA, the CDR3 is TGCGCCACCTCCCCGGGTATACAGGGAAAGAGCTCTGGGGCCAACGTCCTGACTTTC.

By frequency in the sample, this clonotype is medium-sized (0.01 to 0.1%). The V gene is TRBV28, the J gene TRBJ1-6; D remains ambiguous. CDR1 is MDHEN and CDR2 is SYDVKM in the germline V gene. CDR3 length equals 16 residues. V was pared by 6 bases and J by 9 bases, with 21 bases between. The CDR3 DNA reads TGTGCCAGCAGGTACCGGGTGGCCACTCTCGGTTCACCCCTCCACTTT. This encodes CASRYRVATLGSPLHF.

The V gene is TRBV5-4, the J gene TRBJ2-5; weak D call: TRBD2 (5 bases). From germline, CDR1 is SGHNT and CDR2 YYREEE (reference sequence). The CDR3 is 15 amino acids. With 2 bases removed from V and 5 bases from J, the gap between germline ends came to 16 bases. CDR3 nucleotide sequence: TGTGCCAGCAGCTTAGGTTCGGCGGGTTCGGAGACCCAGTACTTC. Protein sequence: CASSLGSAGSETQYF.

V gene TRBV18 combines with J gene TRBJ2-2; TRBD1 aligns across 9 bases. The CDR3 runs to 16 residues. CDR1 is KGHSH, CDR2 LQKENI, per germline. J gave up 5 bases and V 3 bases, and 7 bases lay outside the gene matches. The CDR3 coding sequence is TGTGCCAGCTCACCCCCCGGGACAGGGCCAACCGGGGAGCTGTTTTTT. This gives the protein CASSPPGTGPTGELFF.

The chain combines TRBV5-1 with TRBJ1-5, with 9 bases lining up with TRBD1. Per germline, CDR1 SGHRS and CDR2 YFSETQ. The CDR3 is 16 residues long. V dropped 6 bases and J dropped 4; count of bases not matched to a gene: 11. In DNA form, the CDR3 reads TGCGCCAGCACACGCAGCGGGACAGGGTGGAATCAGCCCCAGCATTTT. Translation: CASTRSGTGWNQPQHF.

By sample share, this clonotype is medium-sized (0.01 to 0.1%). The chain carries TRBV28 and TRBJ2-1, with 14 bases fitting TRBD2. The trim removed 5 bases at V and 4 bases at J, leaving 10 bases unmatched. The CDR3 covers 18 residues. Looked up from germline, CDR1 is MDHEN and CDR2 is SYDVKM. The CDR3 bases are TGTGCCAGCAGTGGGACTAGCGGGGGAGCCAATCTGTACAATGAGCAGTTCTTC. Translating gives CASSGTSGGANLYNEQFF.

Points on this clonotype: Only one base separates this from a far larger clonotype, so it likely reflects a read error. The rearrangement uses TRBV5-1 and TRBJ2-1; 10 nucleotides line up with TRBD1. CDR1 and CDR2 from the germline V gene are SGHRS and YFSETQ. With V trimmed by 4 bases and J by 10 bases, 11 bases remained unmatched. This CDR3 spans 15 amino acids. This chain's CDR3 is CASSQKMGQGYEQFF. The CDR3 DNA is TGCGCCAGCAGCCAGAAAATGGGACAGGGGTACGAGCAGTTCTTC.

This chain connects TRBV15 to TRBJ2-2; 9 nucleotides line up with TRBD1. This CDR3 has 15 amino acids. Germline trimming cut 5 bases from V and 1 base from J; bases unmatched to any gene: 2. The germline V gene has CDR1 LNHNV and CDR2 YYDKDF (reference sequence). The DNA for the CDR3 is TGTGCCACCAGCCCGGACAGGGGGAACACCGGGGAGCTGTTTTTT. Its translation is CATSPDRGNTGELFF.

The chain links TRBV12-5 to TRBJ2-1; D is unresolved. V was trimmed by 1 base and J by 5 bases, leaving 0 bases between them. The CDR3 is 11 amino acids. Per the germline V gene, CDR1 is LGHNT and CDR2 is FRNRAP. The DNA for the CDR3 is TGTGCTAGTGGTTTGGACAATGAGCAGTTCTTC. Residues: CASGLDNEQFF.

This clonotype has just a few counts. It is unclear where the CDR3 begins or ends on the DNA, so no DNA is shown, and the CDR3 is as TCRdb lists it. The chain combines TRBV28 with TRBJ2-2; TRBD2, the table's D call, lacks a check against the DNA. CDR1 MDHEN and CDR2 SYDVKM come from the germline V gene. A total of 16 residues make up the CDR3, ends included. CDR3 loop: CASSDTRILTGELFFF.

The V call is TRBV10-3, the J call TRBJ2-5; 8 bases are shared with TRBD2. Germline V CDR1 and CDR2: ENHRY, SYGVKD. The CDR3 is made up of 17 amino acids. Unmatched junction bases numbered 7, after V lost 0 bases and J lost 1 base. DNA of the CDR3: TGTGCCATCAGTGAGTCGAGCGGGGGAACAGCCCAAGAGACCCAGTACTTC. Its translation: CAISESSGGTAQETQYF.

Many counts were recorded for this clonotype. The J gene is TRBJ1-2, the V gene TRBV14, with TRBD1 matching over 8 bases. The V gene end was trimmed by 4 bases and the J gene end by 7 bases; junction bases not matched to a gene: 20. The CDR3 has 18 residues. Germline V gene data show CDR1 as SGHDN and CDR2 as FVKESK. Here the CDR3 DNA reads TGTGCCAGCAGCCGCAGAACCAGGGGGCGCGTTTCAGTCCCTGGCTACACCTTC. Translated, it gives CASSRRTRGRVSVPGYTF.

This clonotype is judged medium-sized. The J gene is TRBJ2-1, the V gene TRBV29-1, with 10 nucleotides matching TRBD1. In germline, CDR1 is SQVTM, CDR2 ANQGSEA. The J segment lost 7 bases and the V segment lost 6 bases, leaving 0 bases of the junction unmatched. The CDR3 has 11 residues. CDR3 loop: CSVDRGNEQFF. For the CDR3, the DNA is TGCAGCGTGGACAGGGGGAATGAGCAGTTCTTC.

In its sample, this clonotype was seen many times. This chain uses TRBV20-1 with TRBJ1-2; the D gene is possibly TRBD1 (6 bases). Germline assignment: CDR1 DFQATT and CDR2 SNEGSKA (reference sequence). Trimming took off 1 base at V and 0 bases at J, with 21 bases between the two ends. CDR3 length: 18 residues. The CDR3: CSARVRGGQTLANYGYTF. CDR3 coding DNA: TGCAGTGCTAGAGTAAGAGGAGGACAGACCCTAGCTAACTATGGCTACACCTTC.